This is a list of T cell receptor beta chains from one sample in a study of blood T cell repertoires in COVID-19. Method: immunoSEQ multiplex PCR; TCRdb's copy keeps in-frame clones and lacks some. There are approximately 150,000 clones in the sample; over 70% occur only once, and around 5% lies in the top ten. The sample consisted of PBMCs or T cells enriched from blood (not recorded which). The origin of the receptors is a man in his 70s who had been exposed to COVID-19. Both conserved end residues are part of each CDR3. A D gene is named only where the DNA matches it firmly. Clone size, where shown, is once, few, many, or a class for clones that have expanded.

>TRBJ2-1|-|TRBV7-2|TRBD2
TGTGCCAGCAGCTTAGAACTAGCGGGAGCGGCTGAGCAGTTCTTC
CASSLELAGAAEQFF
>TRBJ1-5|many|TRBV30|TRBD1
TGTGCCTGGAGTGGTGGGACAGGCTACAATCAGCCCCAGCATTTT
CAWSGGTGYNQPQHF
>TRBJ1-1|-|TRBV19|-
TGTGCCAGTAGTGGACCCCATGGGGAGAGAACTGAAGCTTTCTTT
CASSGPHGERTEAFF
>TRBJ2-2|-|TRBV4-3|-
TGCGCCAGCAGCCAAGATACAGGGAACACCGGGGAGCTGTTTTTT
CASSQDTGNTGELFF
>TRBJ1-2|-|TRBV9|TRBD1
TGTGCCAGCAGCACCCGCCGACAGGGTTTAGGCTATGGCTACACCTTC
CASSTRRQGLGYGYTF
>TRBJ1-6|once|TRBV7-2|-
TGTGCCAGCAGCTTAGTACTGGGGGGTAATTCACCCCTCCACTTT
CASSLVLGGNSPLHF
>TRBJ1-1|-|TRBV7-2|-
TGTGCCAGCAGCCCCGGGACATCACCTGAAGCTTTCTTT
CASSPGTSPEAFF
>TRBJ2-5|-|TRBV5-1|TRBD1
TGCGCCAGCACCCGGACAGGGGACTGGGAAGAGACCCAGTACTTC
CASTRTGDWEETQYF
>TRBJ1-1|-|TRBV29-1|TRBD1
TGCAGCGTCCAGGGACAGGGGGCCGAAGAAGCTTTCTTT
CSVQGQGAEEAFF
>TRBJ1-6|many|TRBV5-6|-
TGTGCCAGCAGCCTGACAAATTCACCCCTCCACTTT
CASSLTNSPLHF
>TRBJ1-1|-|TRBV28|-
TGTGCCAGCAGTTTGTCATTTCGGGGGTCTGGCCCTGAAGCTTTCTTT
CASSLSFRGSGPEAFF
>TRBJ1-1|-|TRBV14|-
TGTGCCAGCAGCTTGGACAGAAACACTGAAGCTTTCTTT
CASSLDRNTEAFF
>TRBJ1-2|-|TRBV18|TRBD1
TGTGCCAGCTCACCAGGACAGGAAAATGGCTACACCTTC
CASSPGQENGYTF
>TRBJ1-2|-|TRBV7-2|-
TGTGCCAGCAGCTTGGGCAGCAGCTATGGCTACACCTTC
CASSLGSSYGYTF